A selection of T cell receptor beta chains follows, all from one sample in a study of T cell repertoires in cytomegalovirus infection. Each CDR3 protein gets one entry after TCRdb re-called the reads with MiXCR. The sample includes 200,000 to 300,000 distinct CDR3 sequences, about 12% of them seen just once. The specimen sequenced was PBMCs. Receptors originate from a human donor in good health (CMV status not recorded). Some clones in this sample may be carry-over from other donors' samples. The CDR3 runs from the conserved cysteine through the conserved F or W. The order of the fields is J gene, V gene, D gene, clone size, CDR3 DNA, CDR3 protein. The D gene is left open where the match is weak. Clone size appears in some rows only: once, few, many, or a class for an expanded clone.

j_call: TRBJ1-1
v_call: TRBV12-3/TRBV12-4
d_call: NA
clone_size: many
cdr3_nt: TGTGCCAGCAGTTTGAAGACTGAAGCTTTCTTT
cdr3_aa: CASSLKTEAFF

j_call: TRBJ2-7
v_call: TRBV7-8
d_call: TRBD2
clone_size: many
cdr3_nt: TGTGCCAGCAGCCCAATTTACCGGGGGGGAAACGAGCAGTACTTC
cdr3_aa: CASSPIYRGGNEQYF

j_call: TRBJ1-4
v_call: TRBV20-1
d_call: TRBD1
clone_size: few
cdr3_nt: TGCAGTGCTGGACCTGGGACAGTAAATGAAAAACTGTTTTTT
cdr3_aa: CSAGPGTVNEKLFF

j_call: TRBJ2-7
v_call: TRBV7-2
d_call: NA
clone_size: many
cdr3_nt: TGTGCCAGCAGCTTAACGAAACAGGGAGATGAGCAGTACTTC
cdr3_aa: CASSLTKQGDEQYF

j_call: TRBJ1-2
v_call: TRBV2
d_call: TRBD1
clone_size: NA
cdr3_nt: TGTGCCAGCAGCGGGACAGTGAATAACTATGGCTACACCTTC
cdr3_aa: CASSGTVNNYGYTF

j_call: TRBJ2-5
v_call: TRBV5-6
d_call: NA
clone_size: many
cdr3_nt: TGTGCCAGCAGCTTTCAGGGCGCCCATCAAGAGACCCAGTACTTC
cdr3_aa: CASSFQGAHQETQYF

j_call: TRBJ2-7
v_call: TRBV6-2/TRBV6-3
d_call: TRBD2
clone_size: many
cdr3_nt: TGTGCCAGCAGGCTGGGACTAGCGGTTTCCTACGAGCAGTACTTC
cdr3_aa: CASRLGLAVSYEQYF

j_call: TRBJ2-5
v_call: TRBV12-3/TRBV12-4
d_call: NA
clone_size: NA
cdr3_nt: TGTGCCAGCAGGGTAGCATCATTCAAAGAGACCCAGTACTTC
cdr3_aa: CASRVASFKETQYF

j_call: TRBJ2-5
v_call: TRBV7-2
d_call: TRBD1
clone_size: many
cdr3_nt: TGTGCCAGCAGTTTCTTAGGGGACAGAGAGACCCAGTACTTC
cdr3_aa: CASSFLGDRETQYF

j_call: TRBJ2-2
v_call: TRBV20-1
d_call: TRBD2
clone_size: once
cdr3_nt: TGCAGTGCTAGATACCAGCGGGGGGGCACCGGGGAGCTGTTTTTT
cdr3_aa: CSARYQRGGTGELFF

j_call: TRBJ2-6
v_call: TRBV7-3
d_call: NA
clone_size: few
cdr3_nt: TGTGCCAGCTCGGACAGTCCCTCTGGGGCCAACGTCCTGACTTTC
cdr3_aa: CASSDSPSGANVLTF

j_call: TRBJ1-3
v_call: TRBV19
d_call: NA
clone_size: few
cdr3_nt: TGTGCCAGTAGTGCGGACAACGGGGTTGGTAGCGGAAACACCATATATTTT
cdr3_aa: CASSADNGVGSGNTIYF

j_call: TRBJ1-1
v_call: TRBV7-2
d_call: NA
clone_size: many
cdr3_nt: TGTGCCAGCAGCTTAGTGGGCACCCCGAACACTGAAGCTTTCTTT
cdr3_aa: CASSLVGTPNTEAFF

j_call: TRBJ2-4
v_call: TRBV7-3
d_call: TRBD2
clone_size: many
cdr3_nt: TGTGCCAGCAGCTTGATAGCGGGGGTGTCCAAAAACATTCAGTACTTC
cdr3_aa: CASSLIAGVSKNIQYF

j_call: TRBJ2-1
v_call: TRBV7-9
d_call: TRBD2
clone_size: many
cdr3_nt: TGTGCCAGCAGCTTTAGCGGGAGCGGACCCAATGAGCAGTTCTTC
cdr3_aa: CASSFSGSGPNEQFF

j_call: TRBJ2-7
v_call: TRBV28
d_call: NA
clone_size: many
cdr3_nt: TGTGCCAGCAGTCCCCCGGGGGCTTACTACGAGCAGTACTTC
cdr3_aa: CASSPPGAYYEQYF

j_call: TRBJ2-1
v_call: TRBV28
d_call: NA
clone_size: few
cdr3_nt: TGTGCCAGCAGTTCTCAGGGGTTAGGGTTCTTC
cdr3_aa: CASSSQGLGFF

j_call: TRBJ2-3
v_call: TRBV2
d_call: NA
clone_size: NA
cdr3_nt: TGTGCCACCAGTTCAACAGATACGCAGTATTTT
cdr3_aa: CATSSTDTQYF

j_call: TRBJ2-7
v_call: TRBV7-2
d_call: NA
clone_size: many
cdr3_nt: TGTGCCAGCAGCTTTGGAAGGGTCTACGAGCAGTACTTC
cdr3_aa: CASSFGRVYEQYF

j_call: TRBJ1-5
v_call: TRBV19
d_call: NA
clone_size: few
cdr3_nt: TGTGCCAGTAGGAACCAGGTCGTCAATCAGCCCCAGCATTTT
cdr3_aa: CASRNQVVNQPQHF

j_call: TRBJ2-2
v_call: TRBV28
d_call: NA
clone_size: NA
cdr3_nt: TGTGCCAGCACCCGTCGGGGTGTGCAAAACACCGGGGAGCTGTTTTTT
cdr3_aa: CASTRRGVQNTGELFF

j_call: TRBJ2-5
v_call: TRBV5-1
d_call: TRBD2
clone_size: many
cdr3_nt: TGCGCCAGCAGCTTGGACGGGAGGGGAGGAGAGACCCAGTACTTC
cdr3_aa: CASSLDGRGGETQYF

j_call: TRBJ2-7
v_call: TRBV12-3/TRBV12-4
d_call: NA
clone_size: many
cdr3_nt: TGTGCCAGCAGTTTCCCCCGGGATTCAGGAGGATACGAGCAGTACTTC
cdr3_aa: CASSFPRDSGGYEQYF

j_call: TRBJ1-2
v_call: TRBV7-8
d_call: TRBD1
clone_size: many
cdr3_nt: TGTGCCAGCAGCGAGGGGACAGGGAGGCATGGCTACACCTTC
cdr3_aa: CASSEGTGRHGYTF

j_call: TRBJ2-5
v_call: TRBV6-2/TRBV6-3
d_call: NA
clone_size: NA
cdr3_nt: TGTGCCAGCAGAGACCTCCTGGAGACCCAGTACTTC
cdr3_aa: CASRDLLETQYF

j_call: TRBJ2-1
v_call: TRBV4-3
d_call: TRBD2
clone_size: NA
cdr3_nt: TGCGCCAGCAGCCGCGCCCTAGCGGGAGGGTCCTACAATGAGCAGTTCTTC
cdr3_aa: CASSRALAGGSYNEQFF

j_call: TRBJ2-5
v_call: TRBV7-2
d_call: TRBD1
clone_size: many
cdr3_nt: TGTGCCAGCGCCATCGGGACAGTTGGAGAGACCCAGTACTTC
cdr3_aa: CASAIGTVGETQYF

j_call: TRBJ2-5
v_call: TRBV7-2
d_call: NA
clone_size: many
cdr3_nt: TGTGCCAGCAGCTTAGCGAGGGCCACGGGGACCCAGTACTTC
cdr3_aa: CASSLARATGTQYF

j_call: TRBJ1-5
v_call: TRBV19
d_call: NA
clone_size: NA
cdr3_nt: TGTGCCAGTAGTAAGGGAGCCCCTAGCAATCAGCCCCAGCATTTT
cdr3_aa: CASSKGAPSNQPQHF

j_call: TRBJ1-1
v_call: TRBV7-2
d_call: NA
clone_size: many
cdr3_nt: TGTGCCAGCAGCTCCGGGAGTTACACTGAAGCTTTCTTT
cdr3_aa: CASSSGSYTEAFF

j_call: TRBJ2-4
v_call: TRBV7-2
d_call: NA
clone_size: many
cdr3_nt: TGTGCCAGCAGCTTTAAGGGACAATCTGGGTCGCAGTACTTC
cdr3_aa: CASSFKGQSGSQYF

j_call: TRBJ1-4
v_call: TRBV28
d_call: NA
clone_size: many
cdr3_nt: TGTGCCAGCACTGAATCCGGGACGGACTATAATGAAAAACTGTTTTTT
cdr3_aa: CASTESGTDYNEKLFF

j_call: TRBJ2-7
v_call: TRBV6-2/TRBV6-3
d_call: TRBD1
clone_size: many
cdr3_nt: TGTGCCAGCAGTTATCTGGACAGGGGCCAGACCTACGAGCAGTACTTC
cdr3_aa: CASSYLDRGQTYEQYF

j_call: TRBJ2-2
v_call: TRBV29-1
d_call: TRBD1
clone_size: many
cdr3_nt: TGCAGCGCAGGACAGGGCGGATCCGGGGAGCTGTTTTTT
cdr3_aa: CSAGQGGSGELFF